The source of this T cell receptor beta chain is a study of naive and memory T cell subsets. Study results and caveats: Especially in CD8 cells, naive repertoires contained a few larger clonotypes, possibly CD45RA-re-expressing memory cells.

The V end was cut by 5 bases, the J end by 2 bases, with 15 bases between. Germline V gene data show CDR1 as SQVTM and CDR2 as ANQGSEA. This CDR3 has 14 amino acids. This clonotype came up a few times. Its antigen is not identified. An equimolar mix of two oligonucleotides served as the beta constant-region primer for TRBC1 and TRBC2. Ligated cDNA was amplified by four rounds of PCR with nested alpha and beta constant-region primers and SP2. Ligation attached a single-stranded oligonucleotide with a 12-nucleotide UMI and the SP2 primer to the cDNA 3' end. TCRdb analysed the UMI-ligation and nested PCR reads with MiXCR anew, one entry per CDR3 protein. Here the sample spans approximately 150,000 distinct CDR3 sequences, 15% to 25% being singletons.

The receptor comes from a human donor in good health. The sample was naive CD8+ T cells from blood. This chain links TRBV29-1 with TRBJ1-1, with no clear D. The CDR3 loop is CSVTVPGLNTEAFF. CDR3 in DNA: TGCAGCGTTACCGTTCCGGGATTAAACACTGAAGCTTTCTTT. Full variable domain (remainder filled in from reference TRBV29-1 and TRBJ1-1): SAVISQKPSRDICQRGTSLTIQCQVDSQVTMMFWYRQQPGQSLTLIATANQGSEATYESGFVIDKFPISRPNLTFSTLTVSNMSPEDSSIYLCSVTVPGLNTEAFFGQGTRLTVV.